The 10 T cell receptor beta chains below come from one sample, sequenced in a study of vaccination and CD4 T cells after COVID-19 (dated by TCRdb to about 2022). Sample treatment or condition, as interpreted from the label and publication: roughly ten-day PBMC culture with coronavirus spike peptide pools or control peptides (ViraFEST assay). Their antigens remain unidentified. Libraries were constructed by PCR. Sequencing relied on an Illumina iSeq 100. DNA from cultured CD4+ T cells was subjected to TCR sequencing with the Oncomine TCR Beta short-read assay at the Johns Hopkins FTIC core. The public sequencing data were trimmed at Q25 with fastp and processed into clonotypes with MiXCR by TCRdb, which kept only in-frame beta chains. For every CDR3 protein sequence, its rows merge into one entry that carries the most common genes and DNA. The sample data list about 13,000 distinct CDR3 sequences, and about 50% of these were observed just once. Around 17% of the sample is taken by the ten largest.

Material: CD4+ T cells from blood, cultured in vitro. Receptors originate from a human donor who had recovered from COVID-19.

V and J are TRBV25-1 and TRBJ2-7; tentative D call: TRBD1 (6 bases). CDR3 size: 15 residues. Germline lookup yields CDR1 MGHDK and CDR2 SYGVNS. Trimming left V 3 bases short and J 5 bases short, with 17 bases between. The CDR3 DNA reads as TGTGCCAGCAGTGATCTTAAACCGGGACACCACGAGCAGTACTTC. Protein: CASSDLKPGHHEQYF.

This clonotype turned up a few times. This chain links TRBV20-1 with TRBJ2-5, with 8 bases lining up with TRBD2. The CDR3 runs 13 residues. Germline assignment: CDR1 DFQATT and CDR2 SNEGSKA (reference sequence). V gave up 6 bases and J gave up 2 bases; unmatched junction bases: 5. The CDR3 reads CSAGLAGQETQYF. The CDR3 coding sequence is TGCAGTGCCGGTTTAGCGGGACAAGAGACCCAGTACTTC.

The V and J genes are TRBV20-1 and TRBJ1-5; possibly TRBD1 for D (5 bases). The germline V gene encodes CDR1 DFQATT and CDR2 SNEGSKA (reference sequence). Trimming cost V 3 bases and J 4 bases, with 13 bases left between them. The CDR3 has 14 amino acids. The CDR3 region has the DNA TGCAGTGCTAGTGATAACAGGAAAAATCAGCCCCAGCATTTT. This codes for CSASDNRKNQPQHF.

This chain connects TRBV20-1 to TRBJ2-5; the D gene is possibly TRBD2 (6 bases). The CDR3 runs 13 residues. Germline V lookup: CDR1 DFQATT, CDR2 SNEGSKA (reference sequence). V was cut by 5 bases and J by 6 bases, with 16 bases left in between. This CDR3 reads CSAGGLMVKTQYF. CDR3 DNA: TGCAGTGCTGGGGGACTCATGGTAAAGACCCAGTACTTC.

The chain is built from TRBV28 and TRBJ2-2; 10 bases are a match to TRBD1. Germline values: CDR1 MDHEN, CDR2 SYDVKM. V lost 7 bases to trimming and J lost 4 bases; unmatched junction nucleotides: 6. CDR3 size: 15 residues. The CDR3 DNA sequence: TGTGCCAGCACCTCCGGGACAGGGGCCACCGGGGAGCTGTTTTTT. Translating gives CASTSGTGATGELFF.

For this clonotype: A junction end diverges from the germline sequence, so it may reflect a read error. This sequence joins TRBV28 and TRBJ2-1, with a tentative D call TRBD1 (5 bases). Germline loops: CDR1 MDHEN, CDR2 SYDVKM. This CDR3 spans 13 amino acids. The CDR3 sequence is CASSLGAGAFLGF. DNA of the CDR3: TGTGCCAGCAGTTTAGGGGCCGGCGCTTTCTTGGGCTTC.

This chain joins TRBV15 and TRBJ2-6, with a possible D match to TRBD2 (5 bases). V was shortened by 2 bases and J by 4 bases, with 6 bases between the two germline ends. The CDR3 is made up of 14 amino acids. Germline values: CDR1 LNHNV, CDR2 YYDKDF (reference sequence). CDR3 DNA: TGTGCCACCAGCAGACCGGGGGGGGCCAACGTCCTGACTTTC. Its translation is CATSRPGGANVLTF. The full variable domain, completed using reference TRBV15 and TRBJ2-6, is DAMVIQNPRYQVTQFGKPVTLSCSQTLNHNVMYWYQQKSSQAPKLLFHYYDKDFNNEADTPDNFQSRRPNTSFCFLDIRSPGLGDTAMYLCATSRPGGANVLTFGAGSRLTVL.

The chain is built from TRBV6-2 or TRBV6-3 and TRBJ1-4; 10 nucleotides align to TRBD1. Germline CDR1 reads MNHEY; CDR2 reads SVGEGT. V was pared by 4 bases and J by 10 bases, with 9 bases of the junction left unmatched. The CDR3 loop spans 15 amino acids. The CDR3 is CASSLTPDRGGKLFF. As DNA, the CDR3 is TGTGCCAGCAGTTTAACCCCGGACAGGGGGGGAAAACTGTTTTTT.

CDR3 region: CSARDAGSHGYTF. The CDR3, as DNA: TGCAGTGCTAGAGATGCAGGGTCCCATGGCTACACCTTC. The genes are TRBV20-1 and TRBJ1-2; tentative D call: TRBD1 (5 bases). CDR3 length: 13 residues. Germline CDR1 is DFQATT and CDR2 is SNEGSKA (reference sequence). The V end was cut by 0 bases, the J end by 6 bases, with 11 bases between.

This clonotype showed up just a few times. The gene calls are TRBV15 and TRBJ2-2, with D perhaps TRBD1 or TRBD2 (5 bases each). The V end was cut by 5 bases, the J end by 4 bases, with 17 bases between. CDR3 length equals 16 residues. The germline V gene has CDR1 LNHNV and CDR2 YYDKDF (reference sequence). The CDR3 bases are TGTGCCACCAGCCCCAGAGGGGCGGGCTCCACCGGGGAGCTGTTTTTT. Its protein product is CATSPRGAGSTGELFF.